This T cell receptor (beta chain) was identified during a study of lymphopenia after photon versus proton radiotherapy. The data were produced by immunoSEQ multiplex PCR, yet TCRdb's version contains in-frame clones alone and is incomplete. The sample carries about 160,000 clones, roughly nine tenths recorded once. Regarding the study as a whole: Post-nadir diversity loss with photons came from oligoclonal expansion, particularly CD8+ Temra cells. Survival link was tested only in deceased patients; proton benefit remains a possibility. Relative stability marked proton patients; photon patients lost diversity and naive cells.

Germline assignment: CDR1 LNHDA and CDR2 SQIVND (reference sequence). With 1 base removed from V and 2 bases from J, the gap between germline ends came to 9 bases. This CDR3 is built from 15 residues. With regard to this clone: The antigen is not known. Other DNA sequences in the sample encode the same CDR3.

This receptor was identified in a man over 45 with gastric cancer. The chain couples TRBV19 to TRBJ1-5, with a possible D match to TRBD1 (5 bases). This material consisted of peripheral blood, taken from a patient treated with photon-based radiotherapy. CDR3 nucleotides: TGTGCCAGTAGTATAGGGGGGATCGGCAATCAGCCCCAGCATTTT. This sequence encodes CASSIGGIGNQPQHF.